Each of the 3 T cell receptor beta chains below was sequenced from the same sample in a study of CD8 T cells in Susac syndrome. Random hexamers were used to reverse transcribe the RNA input (roughly 0.5 to 1 ug). TCRdb re-called the immunoSEQ multiplex PCR reads through MiXCR, storing one row per CDR3 protein. Of tens of thousands of distinct CDR3 sequences listed, about 94% were seen once; the top ten hold approximately 0.63%. Sequencing was done on a sample of CD8+ T cells from PBMCs. All receptors come from a human donor with Susac syndrome.

The genes are TRBV27 and TRBJ1-2; D uncertain. Trimming removed 10 bases at V and 4 bases at J, with 13 bases between. This CDR3 region has 12 residues. Germline CDR1 MNHEY, CDR2 SMNVEV (reference sequence). In nucleotides, the CDR3 is TGTGCCACCATTGGCGGCGCCTATGGCTACACCTTC. Translated, it gives CATIGGAYGYTF.

The rearrangement uses TRBV5-6 and TRBJ1-1; perhaps TRBD1 as D (6 bases). Germline V CDR1 and CDR2: SGHDT, YYEEEE. The germline V and J ends were trimmed by 4 bases and 0 bases, with 16 bases remaining between them. There are 16 residues in the CDR3. CDR3: CASSEPGVIMNTEAFF. In DNA, the CDR3 is TGTGCCAGCAGCGAGCCAGGGGTCATCATGAACACTGAAGCTTTCTTT. The full variable domain, rest sourced from reference TRBV5-6 and TRBJ1-1, is DAGVTQSPTHLIKTRGQQVTLRCSPKSGHDTVSWYQQALGQGPQFIFQYYEEEERQRGNFPDRFSGHQFPNYSSELNVNALLLGDSALYLCASSEPGVIMNTEAFFGQGTRLTVV.

The V gene is TRBV4-1, the J gene TRBJ2-1; 10 positions agree with TRBD2. V lost 4 bases and J lost 4; bases outside the gene matches: 13. Per germline, CDR1 MGHRA and CDR2 YSYEKL. This CDR3 region has 18 residues. The CDR3 DNA follows: TGCGCCAGCAGCCGCCGACAGAAAGCGGGGGGGGTGTACAATGAGCAGTTCTTC. Its protein is CASSRRQKAGGVYNEQFF.